Sequencing of this T cell receptor (beta chain) was carried out in a study of shared clonotypes between healthy human individuals. Every subset's genomic DNA went evenly onto several immunoSEQ plates. Assay: immunoSEQ multiplex PCR; the TCRdb copy retains only in-frame clones and omits some. Found here are just over 2,000,000 clones, 90% to 95% of them singletons; the top ten hold approximately 0.13%. The sequence came from a man aged 18 to 30 in good health. The sequencing input was naive CD4+ T cells sorted from blood. Subset described: CD45RA+ positively selected.

The CDR3 reads CASSSYRGDQPQHF. The CDR3 DNA reads as TGTGCCAGCAGCAGTTACAGGGGGGATCAGCCCCAGCATTTT. The rearrangement joins TRBV2 to TRBJ1-5; 8 positions match TRBD1. V trimming: 6 bases; J trimming: 5 bases; junction bases outside the gene matches: 6. Germline values: CDR1 SNHLY, CDR2 FYNNEI. The CDR3 extends over 14 amino acids.